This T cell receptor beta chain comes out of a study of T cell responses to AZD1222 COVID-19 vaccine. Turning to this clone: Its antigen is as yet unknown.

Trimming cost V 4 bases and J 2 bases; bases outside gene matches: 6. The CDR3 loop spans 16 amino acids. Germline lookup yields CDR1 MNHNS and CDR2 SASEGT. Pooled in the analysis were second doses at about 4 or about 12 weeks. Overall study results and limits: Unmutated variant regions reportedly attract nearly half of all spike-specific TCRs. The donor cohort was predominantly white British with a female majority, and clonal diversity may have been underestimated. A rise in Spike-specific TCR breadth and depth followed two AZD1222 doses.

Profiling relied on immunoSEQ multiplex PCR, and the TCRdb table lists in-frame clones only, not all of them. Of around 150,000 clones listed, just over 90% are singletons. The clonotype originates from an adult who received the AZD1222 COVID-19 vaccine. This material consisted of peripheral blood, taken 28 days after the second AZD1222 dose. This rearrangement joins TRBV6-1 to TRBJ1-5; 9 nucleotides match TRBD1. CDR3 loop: CASSAFRTGGNQPQHF. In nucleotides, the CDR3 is TGTGCCAGCAGTGCGTTTCGGACAGGGGGCAATCAGCCCCAGCATTTT.